This T cell receptor (beta chain) was found in a study of PD-L1 blockade in urothelial cancer. Across the whole study: Patients initiated atezolizumab at some point between 2013 and 2015 at 1,200 mg intravenously every 3 weeks.

Germline loops: CDR1 SGHTA, CDR2 FQGNSA. With V trimmed by 4 bases and J by 3 bases, 15 bases remained unmatched. The CDR3 sequence is 17 residues long. The authors spiked synthetic TCR analog templates into each PCR. Profiled with immunoSEQ multiplex PCR; TCRdb holds only in-frame clones, not every one. The data show tens of thousands of clones, about 85% seen once. Noted time point: peripheral blood 6 weeks after treatment start. Anywhere from 1 to 8 samples came from each patient, spanning pretreatment and on-treatment. Specimen: PBMCs, collected around atezolizumab (anti-PD-L1) treatment. This sequence joins TRBV7-2 and TRBJ2-7; 7 bases fit TRBD1. The clonotype originates from a man in his 70s with urothelial cancer. The DNA for the CDR3 is TGTGCCAGCAGCTCCAAACTCCATCGGACAGGAGACTACGAGCAGTACTTC. This gives the protein CASSSKLHRTGDYEQYF.